This TCR beta chain appears in the sequencing data of a study of neurological immune-mediated disorders. Study conclusions and caveats: Patients with HTLV-1-associated myelopathy showed the most TCR clonal expansion. Those with multiple sclerosis showed the least, falling below healthy controls.

TCRdb used MiXCR to reprocess the 5' RACE reads, holding one entry per CDR3 protein. The sample contains some 100,000 distinct CDR3 sequences, 13% of which appear only once. This clonotype was counted many times. The antigen is unknown. The CDR3 runs 15 residues. Trimming removed 4 bases from V and 4 bases from J; junction bases left unmatched: 5. Germline V lookup: CDR1 SGHDT, CDR2 YYEEEE. The time point denotes: longitudinal time-point 2. The source of this sequence is a female donor with HTLV-1-associated myelopathy (HAM/TSP). Sequenced: PBMCs. V and J are TRBV5-6 and TRBJ2-3; 11 bases are shared with TRBD1. This CDR3 is CASSAGQGDADTQYF. Here the CDR3 DNA reads TGTGCCAGCAGCGCGGGACAGGGGGATGCAGATACGCAGTATTTT.